These 28 T cell receptor beta chains were sequenced from one sample in a study of shared clonotypes between healthy human individuals. The data were produced by immunoSEQ multiplex PCR, yet TCRdb's version contains in-frame clones alone and is incomplete. The sample lists 2 million to 2.5 million clones, just over 90% occurring once. The sequenced sample was naive CD4+ T cells from PBMCs. The subset was: CD45RA+ positively selected. All receptors derive from a man aged 18 to 35 in good health. Some clones in this sample may be carry-over from other donors' samples.

The V call is TRBV6-5, the J call TRBJ1-5; D gene ambiguous. The V and J ends lost 5 bases and 4 bases respectively, with 15 bases between them. The CDR3 sequence is 15 residues long. CDR1 MNHEY and CDR2 SVGAGI come from the germline V gene. The CDR3 is CASSPAGRWNQPQHF. CDR3 nucleotide sequence: TGTGCCAGCAGTCCCGCCGGGAGATGGAATCAGCCCCAGCATTTT.

CDR3 bases: TGCGCCAGCAGCATTACAGGGGGGAGCTCCTACAATGAGCAGTTCTTC. It codes for CASSITGGSSYNEQFF. The gene calls are TRBV5-1 and TRBJ2-1, with TRBD1 identical over 8 bases. The length of the CDR3 is 16 residues. V lost 4 bases and J lost 0; bases outside the gene matches: 6. Looked up from germline, CDR1 is SGHRS and CDR2 is YFSETQ.

The J gene is TRBJ2-7, the V gene TRBV6-5; D may be TRBD2 (6 bases). Germline V gives CDR1 MNHEY, CDR2 SVGAGI. This CDR3 has 16 residues. Trimming removed 0 bases from V and 2 bases from J, with 14 bases in between. CDR3 DNA sequence: TGTGCCAGCAGTTACTCGCCGGCGGGACGAGCCTACGAGCAGTACTTC. As protein: CASSYSPAGRAYEQYF.

The chain carries TRBV5-1 and TRBJ2-1; D may correspond to TRBD1 or TRBD2 (5 bases each). Germline loops: CDR1 SGHRS, CDR2 YFSETQ. The CDR3 has 12 residues. With 7 bases removed from V and 5 bases from J, the gap between germline ends came to 10 bases. The CDR3 protein is CASGGTHNEQFF. The CDR3 bases are TGCGCCAGCGGGGGTACTCACAATGAGCAGTTCTTC.

The chain links TRBV28 to TRBJ1-2; D uncertain. V lost 4 bases to trimming and J lost 2 bases, with 14 bases between them. Germline loops: CDR1 MDHEN, CDR2 SYDVKM. The CDR3 covers 15 residues. CDR3 DNA: TGTGCCAGCAGTTCTTACAACTTAGGCAACTATGGCTACACCTTC. This gives the protein CASSSYNLGNYGYTF.

The CDR3 sequence is CASSFRQGAGGELFF. CDR3 DNA: TGTGCCAGCAGCTTCAGACAGGGGGCGGGCGGGGAGCTGTTTTTT. The chain carries TRBV7-9 and TRBJ2-2; 10 bases agree with TRBD1. The CDR3 totals 15 residues. Per the germline V gene, CDR1 is SEHNR and CDR2 is FQNEAQ (reference sequence). V was clipped by 3 bases and J by 7 bases; unmatched bases: 5.

This clone came up once. The chain combines TRBV2 with TRBJ2-1; D may match TRBD1 or TRBD2 (5 bases each). The CDR3 extends over 14 amino acids. The V gene's germline CDR1 is SNHLY and CDR2 FYNNEI. The ends were cut back, 5 bases at V and 6 bases at J, with 14 bases in the middle. Here the CDR3 reads CASSLGTKVNEQFF. The CDR3 nucleotides read TGTGCCAGCAGTCTCGGGACGAAAGTCAATGAGCAGTTCTTC. Using reference TRBV2 and TRBJ2-1 for the parts outside the CDR3, the full variable domain is EPEVTQTPSHQVTQMGQEVILRCVPISNHLYFYWYRQILGQKVEFLVSFYNNEISEKSEIFDDQFSVERPDGSNFTLKIRSTKLEDSAMYFCASSLGTKVNEQFFGPGTRLTVL.

Regarding this clone: The sample contains more than one DNA sequence encoding this CDR3. The genes are TRBV20-1 and TRBJ2-7; D is undetermined. The germline V and J ends were trimmed by 6 bases and 1 base, with 1 base remaining between them. There are 9 residues in the CDR3. Germline assignment: CDR1 DFQATT and CDR2 SNEGSKA (reference sequence). The CDR3, as DNA: TGCAGTGCATCCTACGAGCAGTACTTC. This sequence encodes CSASYEQYF.

The chain employs TRBV27 and TRBJ1-1, with a possible D match to TRBD1 (5 bases). The germline V and J ends were trimmed by 3 bases and 1 base, with 12 bases remaining between them. CDR1 MNHEY and CDR2 SMNVEV come from the germline V gene (reference sequence). The CDR3 totals 15 residues. CDR3 DNA sequence: TGTGCCAGCAGTTTTGGGACTGGGAAGAACACTGAAGCTTTCTTT. It specifies CASSFGTGKNTEAFF.

J is TRBJ1-1 and V is TRBV12-5; no clear D gene. CDR1 and CDR2 (germline): LGHNT, FRNRAP. The CDR3 covers 17 residues. Trimming cost V 1 base and J 1 base, with 16 bases left between them. The CDR3 DNA is TGTGCTAGTGGTTTGGAGTTTAAGAAGGGTCGGAACACTGAAGCTTTCTTT. Its protein product is CASGLEFKKGRNTEAFF.

The CDR3 here is CASTPLGSSYNEQFF. The CDR3 coding sequence is TGTGCCAGCACCCCACTAGGTAGCTCCTACAATGAGCAGTTCTTC. The V call is TRBV7-2, the J call TRBJ2-1; a weak D match, TRBD2 (5 bases). V shed 7 bases and J shed 0 bases, with 13 bases lying between them. Germline values: CDR1 SGHTA, CDR2 FQGNSA. The CDR3 contains 15 residues.

The V and J genes are TRBV7-2 and TRBJ2-5, with D hard to call. The DNA end is a closer match to TRBJ2-7, so the J assignment may be wrong. The length of the CDR3 is 15 residues. Looked up from germline, CDR1 is SGHTA and CDR2 is FQGNSA. CDR3 sequence (DNA): TGTGCCAGCAGCTTAGGGCAACCAAGCTCCTACGAGCAGTACTTC. Its protein is CASSLGQPSSYEQYF.

CDR3 in amino acids: CASSPPGQQETQYF. The CDR3 DNA reads TGTGCCAGCAGTCCACCGGGACAGCAAGAGACCCAGTACTTC. J is TRBJ2-5 and V is TRBV6-6; 7 positions match TRBD1. The CDR3 length is 14 residues. Trimming cost V 5 bases and J 2 bases; bases outside gene matches: 5. Germline V gene sequence: CDR1 MNHNY, CDR2 SVGAGI (reference sequence).

The rearrangement links TRBV27 to TRBJ2-3; the D is unclear. The CDR3 runs 16 residues. Looked up from germline, CDR1 is MNHEY and CDR2 is SMNVEV (reference sequence). The V end was cut by 2 bases, the J end by 0 bases, with 12 bases between. The DNA of the CDR3 is TGTGCCAGCAGTTTAAGGGCAGCGTCTAGCACAGATACGCAGTATTTT. It codes for CASSLRAASSTDTQYF.

J is TRBJ1-2 and V is TRBV10-3; the match to TRBD1 covers 9 bases. Unmatched junction bases numbered 7, after V lost 7 bases and J lost 7 bases. The germline CDR1 and CDR2 sequences are ENHRY and SYGVKD. The CDR3 extends over 13 amino acids. In DNA, the CDR3 is TGTGCCATCACCCGGGACAGGGTTTCTGGCTACACCTTC. This translates into CAITRDRVSGYTF.

The chain combines TRBV6-5 with TRBJ1-1, with D perhaps TRBD1 (5 bases). In germline, CDR1 is MNHEY, CDR2 SVGAGI. The CDR3 spans 13 residues. Trimming pared 6 bases from V and 12 bases from J, leaving 20 bases between. CDR3 residues: CASSPGIGRVTFF. The CDR3 DNA is TGTGCCAGCAGCCCAGGGATCGGCAGGGTAACTTTCTTT.

The chain links TRBV28 to TRBJ2-7; 7 bases map to TRBD2. The V gene end was trimmed by 10 bases and the J gene end by 2 bases; junction bases not matched to a gene: 8. Germline V gives CDR1 MDHEN, CDR2 SYDVKM. The CDR3 loop spans 13 amino acids. CDR3 bases: TGTGCCACCTTTGCGGGGGTCACCTACGAGCAGTACTTC. The encoded protein is CATFAGVTYEQYF.

The V and J genes are TRBV5-1 and TRBJ1-1, with D uncertain. The CDR3 is made up of 14 amino acids. The germline V gene has CDR1 SGHRS and CDR2 YFSETQ. V was clipped by 4 bases and J by 4 bases, with 14 bases between them. The CDR3 protein is CASSPGDLLTEAFF. CDR3 DNA sequence: TGCGCCAGCAGCCCCGGGGATCTGCTCACTGAAGCTTTCTTT.

The rearrangement links TRBV9 to TRBJ1-3, with TRBD1 matching over 11 bases. With 3 bases clipped from V and 5 bases from J, the junction kept 7 bases outside the gene matches. CDR1 and CDR2 (germline): SGDLS, YYNGEE. This CDR3 has 16 amino acids. The CDR3 reads CASSGGTGGMRNTIYF. The DNA for the CDR3 is TGTGCCAGCAGCGGAGGGACAGGGGGAATGAGAAACACCATATATTTT.

V is TRBV25-1 and J is TRBJ2-7; 7 positions agree with TRBD1. Germline lookup yields CDR1 MGHDK and CDR2 SYGVNS. V was clipped by 4 bases and J by 3 bases; unmatched bases: 9. This CDR3 comprises 15 residues. The CDR3 DNA follows: TGTGCCAGCAGTGCTCCAGGGGGAAGTATCTACGAGCAGTACTTC. It is translated as CASSAPGGSIYEQYF.

The chain carries TRBV5-1 and TRBJ2-7; D tentatively fits TRBD1 or TRBD2 (5 bases each). CDR1 and CDR2 (germline): SGHRS, YFSETQ. V was trimmed by 0 bases and J by 5 bases, leaving 15 bases between them. The CDR3 totals 15 residues. As DNA, the CDR3 is TGCGCCAGCAGCTTGGTTTCGTCAGGGACCGACGAGCAGTACTTC. It yields the protein CASSLVSSGTDEQYF.

The CDR3 here is CASSVDGRVNTEAFF. In DNA, the CDR3 is TGTGCCAGCAGCGTAGATGGGCGGGTGAACACTGAAGCTTTCTTT. The genes are TRBV9 and TRBJ1-1; D gene uncertain. Germline V gene data show CDR1 as SGDLS and CDR2 as YYNGEE. The CDR3 contains 15 residues. V shed 0 bases and J shed 0 bases, with 9 bases lying between them.

The chain couples TRBV28 to TRBJ1-1, with D unresolved. V dropped 8 bases and J dropped 1 base, with 14 bases sitting between them. Germline loops: CDR1 MDHEN, CDR2 SYDVKM. The CDR3 length is 14 residues. The CDR3 DNA reads as TGTGCCAGCCACGGGCCAGGCCAGAACACTGAAGCTTTCTTT. Its translation is CASHGPGQNTEAFF.

The chain recombines TRBV2 with TRBJ2-7; 10 bases align to TRBD2. Germline V CDR1 and CDR2: SNHLY, FYNNEI. Germline trimming cut 6 bases from V and 2 bases from J; bases unmatched to any gene: 7. The CDR3 has 15 amino acids. This chain's CDR3 is CASSLGLARTYEQYF. CDR3 nucleotide sequence: TGTGCCAGCAGCCTGGGACTAGCGAGGACCTACGAGCAGTACTTC.

The chain links TRBV18 to TRBJ2-5; 11 bases fit TRBD1. Losses at the gene ends were 0 bases for V and 4 bases for J; bases not matched to a gene: 7. The CDR3 has 17 residues. Germline V gene lookup returns CDR1 KGHSH and CDR2 LQKENI. Written as DNA, the CDR3 is TGTGCCAGCTCACCACCGCTCCTGGACAGGGGGCGAGAGACCCAGTACTTC. Translated, it gives CASSPPLLDRGRETQYF.

This rearrangement joins TRBV6-1 to TRBJ2-2; possibly TRBD1 or TRBD2 for D (5 bases each). This CDR3 has 14 residues. Trimming took 11 bases from V and 1 from J, leaving 14 bases between them. Germline values: CDR1 MNHNS, CDR2 SASEGT. CDR3 in DNA: TGTGCCGGAACTCAGGGACGGAACACCGGGGAGCTGTTTTTT. This encodes CAGTQGRNTGELFF.

The rearrangement joins TRBV27 to TRBJ2-3; 7 bases agree with TRBD1. J lost 4 bases, V lost 6 bases, and 4 bases had no gene match. The CDR3 spans 13 residues. Germline CDR1 MNHEY, CDR2 SMNVEV (reference sequence). CDR3 DNA sequence: TGTGCCAGCAGAAGAACAGGGGCAGATACGCAGTATTTT. Translated, it gives CASRRTGADTQYF.

The rearrangement links TRBV9 to TRBJ1-1; no reliable D call. This CDR3 is 13 amino acids long. Looked up from germline, CDR1 is SGDLS and CDR2 is YYNGEE. V lost 3 bases and J 0 bases, leaving 6 bases between the germline ends. The CDR3 spells CASSGWLNTEAFF. DNA of the CDR3: TGTGCCAGCAGCGGATGGTTGAACACTGAAGCTTTCTTT.